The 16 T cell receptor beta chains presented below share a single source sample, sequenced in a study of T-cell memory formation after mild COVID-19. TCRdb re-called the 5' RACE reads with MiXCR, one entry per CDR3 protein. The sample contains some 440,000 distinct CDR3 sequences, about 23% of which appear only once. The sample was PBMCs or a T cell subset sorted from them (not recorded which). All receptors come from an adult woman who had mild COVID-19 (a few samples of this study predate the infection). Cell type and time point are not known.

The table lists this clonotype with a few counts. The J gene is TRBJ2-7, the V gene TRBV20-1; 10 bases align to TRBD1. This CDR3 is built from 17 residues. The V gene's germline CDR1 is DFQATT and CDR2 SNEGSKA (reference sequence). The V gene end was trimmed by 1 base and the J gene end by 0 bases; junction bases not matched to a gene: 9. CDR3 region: CSARGIPGQGSSYEQYF. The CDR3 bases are TGCAGTGCTAGAGGCATACCGGGACAGGGGTCCTCCTACGAGCAGTACTTC.

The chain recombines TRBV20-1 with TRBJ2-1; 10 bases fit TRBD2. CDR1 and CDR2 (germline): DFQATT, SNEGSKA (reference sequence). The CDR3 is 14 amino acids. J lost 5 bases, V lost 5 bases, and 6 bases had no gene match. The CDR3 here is CSAPLAGEDNEQFF. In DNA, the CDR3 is TGCAGTGCTCCGCTAGCGGGAGAGGACAATGAGCAGTTCTTC.

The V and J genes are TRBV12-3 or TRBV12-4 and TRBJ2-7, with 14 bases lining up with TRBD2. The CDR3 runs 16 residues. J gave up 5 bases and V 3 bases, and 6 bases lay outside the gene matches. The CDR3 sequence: CASSFLWTSGRHEQYF. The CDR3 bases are TGTGCCAGCAGTTTCCTGTGGACTAGCGGGAGGCACGAGCAGTACTTC.

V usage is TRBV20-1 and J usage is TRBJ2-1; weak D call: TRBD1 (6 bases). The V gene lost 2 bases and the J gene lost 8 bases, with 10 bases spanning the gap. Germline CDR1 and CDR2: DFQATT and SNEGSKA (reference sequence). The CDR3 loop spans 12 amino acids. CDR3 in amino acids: CSARQGTYEQFF. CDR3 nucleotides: TGCAGTGCTAGACAGGGGACCTATGAGCAGTTCTTC.

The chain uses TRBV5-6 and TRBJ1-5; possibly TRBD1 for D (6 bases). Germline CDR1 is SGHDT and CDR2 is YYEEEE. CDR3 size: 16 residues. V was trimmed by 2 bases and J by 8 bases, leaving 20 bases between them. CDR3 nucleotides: TGTGCCAGCAGCTTCGGACAGTCGGATTGGGTAGAGCCCCAGCATTTT. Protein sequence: CASSFGQSDWVEPQHF.

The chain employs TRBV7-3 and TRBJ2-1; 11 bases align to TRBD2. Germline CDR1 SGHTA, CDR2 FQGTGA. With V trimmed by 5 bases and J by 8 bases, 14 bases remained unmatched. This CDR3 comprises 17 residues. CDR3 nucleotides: TGTGCCAGCAGCCCCAGGGCCTTAGCGGGAGGGTTGCATGAGCAGTTCTTC. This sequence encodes CASSPRALAGGLHEQFF.

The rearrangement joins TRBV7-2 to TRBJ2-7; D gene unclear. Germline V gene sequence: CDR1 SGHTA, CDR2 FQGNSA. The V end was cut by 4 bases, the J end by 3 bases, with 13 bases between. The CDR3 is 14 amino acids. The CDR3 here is CASSYGPTGYEQYF. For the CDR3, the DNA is TGTGCCAGCAGCTATGGCCCAACCGGCTACGAGCAGTACTTC.

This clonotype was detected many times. This chain's CDR3 is CASSRSRAQETQYF. In nucleotides, the CDR3 is TGTGCCAGCAGCCGATCGCGGGCCCAAGAGACCCAGTACTTC. This chain joins TRBV11-1 and TRBJ2-5; perhaps TRBD2 as D (5 bases). This CDR3 comprises 14 residues. V shed 5 bases and J shed 1 base, with 11 bases lying between them. Germline-derived CDR1 and CDR2 are SGHAT and FQDESV (reference sequence). The full variable domain, completed using reference TRBV11-1 and TRBJ2-5, is EAEVAQSPRYKITEKSQAVAFWCDPISGHATLYWYRQILGQGPELLVQFQDESVVDDSQLPKDRFSAERLKGVDSTLKIQPAELGDSAMYLCASSRSRAQETQYFGPGTRLLVL.

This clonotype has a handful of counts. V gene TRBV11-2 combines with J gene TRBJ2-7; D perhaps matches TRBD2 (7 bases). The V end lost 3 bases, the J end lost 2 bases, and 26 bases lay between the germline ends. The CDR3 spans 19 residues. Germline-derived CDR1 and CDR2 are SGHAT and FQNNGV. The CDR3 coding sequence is TGTGCCAGCAGCTTTTTGGAGCAATGGGGGGGACAAACTCCCTACGAGCAGTACTTC. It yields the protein CASSFLEQWGGQTPYEQYF.

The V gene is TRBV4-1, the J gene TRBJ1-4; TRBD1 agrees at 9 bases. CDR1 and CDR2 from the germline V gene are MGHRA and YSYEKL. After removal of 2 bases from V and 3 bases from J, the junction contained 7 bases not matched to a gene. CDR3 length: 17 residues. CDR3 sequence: CASSQPYRGRANEKLFF. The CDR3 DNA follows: TGCGCCAGCAGCCAACCATACAGGGGGCGAGCTAATGAAAAACTGTTTTTT.

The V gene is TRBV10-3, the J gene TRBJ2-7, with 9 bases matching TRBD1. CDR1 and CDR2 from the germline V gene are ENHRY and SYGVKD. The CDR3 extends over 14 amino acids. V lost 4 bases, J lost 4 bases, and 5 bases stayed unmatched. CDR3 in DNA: TGTGCCATCAGTGGCCCGGACAGGGGTTACGAGCAGTACTTC. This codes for CAISGPDRGYEQYF.

CDR3 sequence: CASSLVQEGHINEQFF. CDR3 sequence (DNA): TGTGCCAGCAGTTTAGTACAGGAGGGGCATATCAATGAGCAGTTCTTC. V and J are TRBV12-3 or TRBV12-4 and TRBJ2-1, with TRBD2 as a possible D gene (6 bases). Trimming took 1 base from V and 6 from J, leaving 16 bases between them. The CDR3 length is 16 residues.

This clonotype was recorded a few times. The CDR3 DNA is TGCAGTGCGAGAACGGGGGCTCGGGCTGAAGCTTTCTTT. It is translated as CSARTGARAEAFF. This sequence joins TRBV20-1 and TRBJ1-1, with a tentative D call TRBD1 (6 bases). Germline CDR1 reads DFQATT; CDR2 reads SNEGSKA (reference sequence). This CDR3 is built from 13 residues. V was trimmed by 6 bases and J by 6 bases, leaving 17 bases between them.

This chain's CDR3 is CASSFGDTGYYEQYF. Written as DNA, the CDR3 is TGTGCCAGCAGTTTTGGGGACACGGGCTACTACGAGCAGTACTTC. The V and J genes are TRBV12-3 or TRBV12-4 and TRBJ2-7; tentative D call: TRBD1 (6 bases). The CDR3 is 15 residues long. V lost 3 bases, J lost 3 bases, and 15 bases lay in between.

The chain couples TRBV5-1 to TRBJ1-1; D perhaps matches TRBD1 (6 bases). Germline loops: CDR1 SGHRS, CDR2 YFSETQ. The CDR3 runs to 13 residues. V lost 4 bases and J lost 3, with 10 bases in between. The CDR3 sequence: CASSHSGDTEAFF. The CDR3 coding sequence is TGCGCCAGCAGCCACTCAGGGGACACTGAAGCTTTCTTT.

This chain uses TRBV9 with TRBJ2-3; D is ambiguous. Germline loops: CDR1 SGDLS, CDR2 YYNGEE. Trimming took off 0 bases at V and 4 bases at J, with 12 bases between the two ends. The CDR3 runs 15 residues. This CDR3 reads CASSVEQTHADTQYF. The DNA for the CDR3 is TGTGCCAGCAGCGTAGAACAGACGCACGCAGATACGCAGTATTTT.